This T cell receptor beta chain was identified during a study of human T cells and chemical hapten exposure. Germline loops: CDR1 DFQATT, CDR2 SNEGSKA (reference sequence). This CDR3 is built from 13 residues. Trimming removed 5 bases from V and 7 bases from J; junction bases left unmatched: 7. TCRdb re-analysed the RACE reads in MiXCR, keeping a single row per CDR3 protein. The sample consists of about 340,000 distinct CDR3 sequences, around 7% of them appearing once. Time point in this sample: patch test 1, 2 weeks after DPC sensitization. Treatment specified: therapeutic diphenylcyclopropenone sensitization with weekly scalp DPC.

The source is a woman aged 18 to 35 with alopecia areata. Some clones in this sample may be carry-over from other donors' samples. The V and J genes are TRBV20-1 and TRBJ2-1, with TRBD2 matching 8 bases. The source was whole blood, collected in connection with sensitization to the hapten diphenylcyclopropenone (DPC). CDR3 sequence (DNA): TGCAGTGCTCCGATAGCGGGGAAGAATGAGCAGTTCTTC. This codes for CSAPIAGKNEQFF.